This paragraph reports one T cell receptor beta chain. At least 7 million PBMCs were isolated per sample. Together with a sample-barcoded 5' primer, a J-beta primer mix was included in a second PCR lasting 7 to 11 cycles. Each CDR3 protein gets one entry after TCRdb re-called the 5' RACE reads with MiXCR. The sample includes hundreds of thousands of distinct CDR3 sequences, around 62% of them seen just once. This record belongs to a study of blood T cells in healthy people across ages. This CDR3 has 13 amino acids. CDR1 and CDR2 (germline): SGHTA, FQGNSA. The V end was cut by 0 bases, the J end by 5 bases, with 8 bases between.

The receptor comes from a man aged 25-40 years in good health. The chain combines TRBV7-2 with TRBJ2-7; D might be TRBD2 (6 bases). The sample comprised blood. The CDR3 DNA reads TGTGCCAGCAGCTTAGCCCGGAGGGACGAGCAGTACTTC. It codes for CASSLARRDEQYF.